The source of this TCR beta chain is a study of T-cell reconstitution after alpha-beta-depleted transplantation in children. Notes on the study in general: Some patients showed high day-60 TCRbeta diversity, which derived from surviving recipient T cells and thymic progenitors. Where alpha-beta T cells came from about two months after transplant was reportedly several hundred expanded graft clones. One year after transplant, T-cell counts and diversity came mostly from newly produced T cells.

This sample's TCRbeta library carried unique molecular identifier barcodes. A single record per CDR3 protein comes from TCRdb applying MiXCR to the PCR reads. The table includes about 110,000 distinct CDR3 sequences, approximately 6.4% detected once. This clonotype was recorded at least ten times. Its antigen is undetermined. Deletions cut 2 bases from V and 8 bases from J, with 13 bases between. Germline assignment: CDR1 SEHNR and CDR2 FQNEAQ (reference sequence). There are 14 residues in the CDR3. This TCR was recovered from a male patient aged 2 to 9 who had a stem cell transplant for acute lymphoblastic leukemia, so the T cells may come from the graft donor. Sequences were derived from PBMCs, mostly from graft donor cells, sampled 360 days after TCRalphabeta/CD19-depleted stem cell transplant. The chain uses TRBV7-9 and TRBJ1-3, with D uncertain. The CDR3 loop reads CASSLSSEVHTIYF. CDR3 in DNA: TGTGCCAGCAGCTTAAGTTCGGAGGTTCACACCATATATTTT.